A single sample is the source of the 31 T cell receptor beta chains below, sequenced in a study of cytomegalovirus exposure and HLA in healthy donors. Primers included in the PCR were 60 Vbeta and 13 Jbeta primers. The method was immunoSEQ multiplex PCR; TCRdb's version includes in-frame clones alone and lacks a portion of them. The profile shows 40,000 or so clones, roughly 80% of them singletons. Material: PBMCs. All receptors come from a man between 25 and 39 years old in good health and CMV-seronegative.

This chain joins TRBV5-1 and TRBJ1-2, with D possibly being TRBD1 (5 bases). Germline V gives CDR1 SGHRS, CDR2 YFSETQ. Trimming removed 0 bases at V and 0 bases at J, with 12 bases between. The CDR3 runs 16 residues. CDR3 residues: CASSLVGGEANYGYTF. Written as DNA, the CDR3 is TGCGCCAGCAGCTTGGTAGGAGGGGAGGCTAACTATGGCTACACCTTC. Variable domain in full (rest from reference TRBV5-1 and TRBJ1-2): KAGVTQTPRYLIKTRGQQVTLSCSPISGHRSVSWYQQTPGQGLQFLFEYFSETQRNKGNFPGRFSGRQFSNSRSEMNVSTLELGDSALYLCASSLVGGEANYGYTFGSGTRLTVV.

The CDR3 nucleotides read TGTGCCAGCAGTGACGGGACAGGGGACTCCCCTACCTACGAGCAGTACTTC. It is translated as CASSDGTGDSPTYEQYF. The chain links TRBV2 to TRBJ2-7; 10 bases map to TRBD1. The CDR3 runs 17 residues. Germline V CDR1 and CDR2: SNHLY, FYNNEI. V lost 3 bases to trimming and J lost 2 bases; unmatched junction nucleotides: 10.

This chain uses TRBV2 with TRBJ1-4; 7 nucleotides match TRBD1. CDR3 size: 15 residues. V lost 6 bases, J lost 11 bases, and 15 bases stayed unmatched. The germline V gene has CDR1 SNHLY and CDR2 FYNNEI. CDR3 nucleotide sequence: TGTGCCAGCAGCGCATCGGACAGGCAGGTGGGGAAACTGTTTTTT. It codes for CASSASDRQVGKLFF. Full variable domain (remainder filled in from reference TRBV2 and TRBJ1-4): EPEVTQTPSHQVTQMGQEVILRCVPISNHLYFYWYRQILGQKVEFLVSFYNNEISEKSEIFDDQFSVERPDGSNFTLKIRSTKLEDSAMYFCASSASDRQVGKLFFGSGTQLSVL.

This clone appeared once. The CDR3 is CASSASDRAYGYTF. In DNA, the CDR3 is TGTGCCAGCAGCGCGTCTGACAGGGCGTACGGCTACACCTTC. V usage is TRBV9 and J usage is TRBJ1-2, with 7 nucleotides matching TRBD1. Germline lookup yields CDR1 SGDLS and CDR2 YYNGEE. The length of the CDR3 is 14 residues. The junction had 10 bases not matched to a gene; V was cut back by 3 bases and J by 8 bases.

The chain combines TRBV2 with TRBJ1-1, with TRBD1 identical over 8 bases. Germline V gene sequence: CDR1 SNHLY, CDR2 FYNNEI. J was trimmed by 11 bases and V by 3 bases; bases with no gene match: 11. This CDR3 contains 14 residues. CDR3 DNA sequence: TGTGCCAGCAGTGAGGACAGGGTTGCGAGAGGCGCTTTCTTT. Translating gives CASSEDRVARGAFF.

The chain links TRBV27 to TRBJ1-6; 8 bases are shared with TRBD1. This CDR3 region has 14 residues. V dropped 5 bases and J dropped 10; count of bases not matched to a gene: 7. Germline V gene data show CDR1 as MNHEY and CDR2 as SMNVEV (reference sequence). CDR3 in amino acids: CASSPDRDPSPLHF. The CDR3 DNA sequence: TGTGCCAGCAGTCCGGACAGGGACCCGTCACCCCTCCACTTT.

V and J are TRBV7-2 and TRBJ2-2; no clear D gene. Looked up from germline, CDR1 is SGHTA and CDR2 is FQGNSA. The CDR3 is 17 amino acids. V lost 4 bases and J 1 base, leaving 16 bases between the germline ends. CDR3 loop: CASSSEPESLNTGELFF. The CDR3 region has the DNA TGTGCCAGCAGCTCCGAGCCCGAGAGTCTGAACACCGGGGAGCTGTTTTTT.

Only one count was recorded for this clone. The V call is TRBV18, the J call TRBJ1-4, with 8 positions matching TRBD1. The CDR3 loop spans 14 amino acids. Germline-derived CDR1 and CDR2 are KGHSH and LQKENI. Unmatched junction bases numbered 4, after V lost 4 bases and J lost 6 bases. In DNA, the CDR3 is TGTGCCAGCTCACGGTCGGGACAGGATGAAAAACTGTTTTTT. It codes for CASSRSGQDEKLFF.

The CDR3 nucleotides read TGTGCCAGTAGGGATATAGCGGGAGGTCGCACAGATACGCAGTATTTT. Its translation: CASRDIAGGRTDTQYF. V is TRBV19 and J is TRBJ2-3; 10 bases are a match to TRBD2. Germline loops: CDR1 LNHDA, CDR2 SQIVND (reference sequence). Losses at the gene ends were 6 bases for V and 1 base for J; bases not matched to a gene: 7. The CDR3 loop spans 16 amino acids.

This sequence joins TRBV27 and TRBJ2-2; the D is unclear. V was shortened by 4 bases and J by 2 bases, with 5 bases between the two germline ends. The CDR3 totals 13 residues. Germline lookup yields CDR1 MNHEY and CDR2 SMNVEV (reference sequence). The CDR3 coding sequence is TGTGCCAGCAGTTCGACTAACACCGGGGAGCTGTTTTTT. Its translation is CASSSTNTGELFF.

This clone was found once. The chain combines TRBV25-1 with TRBJ2-7; no firm D call. Germline values: CDR1 MGHDK, CDR2 SYGVNS. V dropped 1 base and J dropped 0 bases, with 7 bases sitting between them. The CDR3 has 14 amino acids. The CDR3 protein is CASSELGLSYEQYF. DNA for the CDR3: TGTGCCAGCAGTGAATTGGGCCTCTCCTACGAGCAGTACTTC.

The chain uses TRBV7-2 and TRBJ2-3; D possibly corresponds to TRBD2 (6 bases). V lost 5 bases and J 9 bases, leaving 12 bases between the germline ends. The CDR3 is made up of 12 amino acids. Germline V lookup: CDR1 SGHTA, CDR2 FQGNSA. CDR3 amino acids: CASSGFGRTQYF. In nucleotides, the CDR3 is TGTGCCAGCAGCGGTTTCGGGAGAACGCAGTATTTT. The full variable domain, completed using reference TRBV7-2 and TRBJ2-3, is GAGVSQSPSNKVTEKGKDVELRCDPISGHTALYWYRQSLGQGLEFLIYFQGNSAPDKSGLPSDRFSAERTGGSVSTLTIQRTQQEDSAVYLCASSGFGRTQYFGPGTRLTVL.

This chain uses TRBV7-3 with TRBJ2-1; 9 positions match TRBD1. This CDR3 has 16 amino acids. The V and J ends lost 0 bases and 8 bases, in that order; junction bases with no gene match: 8. Germline loops: CDR1 SGHTA, CDR2 FQGTGA. CDR3: CASSLTRDRASYEQFF. Written as DNA, the CDR3 is TGTGCCAGCAGCTTAACCCGGGACAGGGCCAGTTATGAGCAGTTCTTC. Filled out from reference TRBV7-3 and TRBJ2-1, the complete variable domain reads GAGVSQTPSNKVTEKGKYVELRCDPISGHTALYWYRQSLGQGPEFLIYFQGTGAADDSGLPNDRFFAVRPEGSVSTLKIQRTERGDSAVYLCASSLTRDRASYEQFFGPGTRLTVL.

V and J are TRBV7-6 and TRBJ2-5; TRBD1 matches at 9 bases. The J call is doubtful: the DNA matches TRBJ2-7 better. CDR3 length: 16 residues. Germline V gene lookup returns CDR1 SGHVS and CDR2 FNYEAQ. CDR3 nucleotides: TGTGCCAGCAGCTTAACTAAGTCGGGACAGGGCTACGAGCAGTACTTC. It yields the protein CASSLTKSGQGYEQYF.

This clone was counted between two and nine times. The V gene is TRBV4-3, the J gene TRBJ2-1, with 11 bases fitting TRBD2. The J segment lost 7 bases and the V segment lost 0 bases, leaving 2 bases of the junction unmatched. Germline V gene sequence: CDR1 LGHNA, CDR2 YSLEER. This CDR3 is 15 amino acids long. Here the CDR3 DNA reads TGCGCCAGCAGCCAAGACACTAGCGGGAGTAATGAGCAGTTCTTC. Encoded protein: CASSQDTSGSNEQFF.

This rearrangement joins TRBV9 to TRBJ2-5; 8 nucleotides line up with TRBD2. The CDR3 is made up of 16 amino acids. Trimming took 0 bases from V and 2 from J; bases not matched to a gene: 6. Per the germline V gene, CDR1 is SGDLS and CDR2 is YYNGEE. As DNA, the CDR3 is TGTGCCAGCAGCGTAGAACTAGCGGCGTTACAAGAGACCCAGTACTTC. Translation: CASSVELAALQETQYF.

The chain employs TRBV7-2 and TRBJ2-7; weak D call: TRBD2 (5 bases). The CDR3 runs to 14 residues. V lost 5 bases, J lost 4 bases, and 15 bases lay in between. Germline V gene sequence: CDR1 SGHTA, CDR2 FQGNSA. The CDR3 loop is CASSRTGLYYEQYF. CDR3 sequence (DNA): TGTGCCAGCAGCCGGACTGGGCTGTATTACGAGCAGTACTTC.

Notes on this clone: This specimen includes other DNA sequences encoding the same CDR3. CDR3 sequence reads: CASSGQGSSYEQYF. Written as DNA, the CDR3 is TGTGCCAGCAGCGGACAGGGGTCGTCCTACGAGCAGTACTTC. V is TRBV27 and J is TRBJ2-7; the match to TRBD1 covers 9 bases. Per the germline V gene, CDR1 is MNHEY and CDR2 is SMNVEV (reference sequence). The CDR3 totals 14 residues. Trimming took 6 bases from V and 1 from J; bases not matched to a gene: 4.

This clone was recorded only once. The V and J genes are TRBV6-5 and TRBJ2-7; 7 positions match TRBD2. Germline assignment: CDR1 MNHEY and CDR2 SVGAGI. The V and J ends lost 2 bases and 0 bases, in that order; junction bases with no gene match: 4. The CDR3 loop spans 15 amino acids. The CDR3 DNA sequence: TGTGCCAGCAGTTACGGGGGAGGGGACTCCTACGAGCAGTACTTC. Translating it yields CASSYGGGDSYEQYF.

The chain joins TRBV11-1 to TRBJ2-5; 8 bases line up with TRBD2. The V segment lost 5 bases and the J segment 3 bases; nucleotides outside the gene matches: 8. The CDR3 is made up of 15 amino acids. Germline V gives CDR1 SGHAT, CDR2 FQDESV (reference sequence). CDR3 sequence reads: CASSTRTAGEETQYF. In DNA form, the CDR3 reads TGTGCCAGCAGCACAAGGACAGCGGGAGAAGAGACCCAGTACTTC.

The gene calls are TRBV7-2 and TRBJ1-3, with 8 bases that match TRBD1. This CDR3 region has 15 residues. Germline assignment: CDR1 SGHTA and CDR2 FQGNSA. V was pared by 5 bases and J by 2 bases, with 5 bases of the junction left unmatched. This CDR3 reads CASSPGGEPGNTIYF. As DNA, the CDR3 is TGTGCCAGCAGCCCAGGGGGCGAGCCTGGAAACACCATATATTTT.

The chain joins TRBV7-9 to TRBJ2-5, with a possible D match to TRBD2 (5 bases). Matching the DNA end better, TRBJ2-7 makes the J call doubtful. CDR1 and CDR2 (germline): SEHNR, FQNEAQ (reference sequence). The CDR3 is 14 amino acids. The CDR3 DNA follows: TGTGCCAGCAGCTTAGAGGACTTCTCCTACGAGCAGTACTTC. It translates to CASSLEDFSYEQYF.

This sequence joins TRBV18 and TRBJ2-5, with no clear D. The CDR3 totals 11 residues. Germline CDR1 reads KGHSH; CDR2 reads LQKENI. The V and J ends lost 6 bases and 2 bases respectively, with 4 bases between them. The CDR3 region is CASSLQETQYF. The CDR3 DNA follows: TGTGCCAGCTCTCTTCAAGAGACCCAGTACTTC.

The V call is TRBV30, the J call TRBJ1-4, with no clear D. Looked up from germline, CDR1 is GTSNPN and CDR2 is SVGIG (reference sequence). The CDR3 length is 13 residues. Trimming pared 2 bases from V and 7 bases from J, leaving 11 bases between. The CDR3 DNA reads TGTGCCTGGAGTCGGGGTGTGGGTGAAAAACTGTTTTTT. Translated: CAWSRGVGEKLFF.

There are a few counts of this clone. V is TRBV18 and J is TRBJ2-3, with TRBD2 matching 9 bases. The CDR3 sequence is 17 residues long. Germline CDR1 and CDR2: KGHSH and LQKENI. Unmatched junction bases numbered 5, after V lost 1 base and J lost 0 bases. For the CDR3, the DNA is TGTGCCAGCTCACCACAGTTAGCGGGAGCCAGCACAGATACGCAGTATTTT. This encodes CASSPQLAGASTDTQYF.

The V gene is TRBV9, the J gene TRBJ2-3; D remains unclear. The CDR3 runs to 13 residues. CDR1 and CDR2 from the germline V gene are SGDLS and YYNGEE. Trimming shortened V by 1 base and J by 0 bases, and 3 bases separated the two germline ends. CDR3 DNA sequence: TGTGCCAGCAGCGTAACTAGCACAGATACGCAGTATTTT. It codes for CASSVTSTDTQYF.

This chain joins TRBV19 and TRBJ2-1; TRBD2 might be the D (6 bases). Trimming pared 3 bases from V and 8 bases from J, leaving 14 bases between. The CDR3 contains 14 residues. CDR1 is LNHDA, CDR2 SQIVND, per germline (reference sequence). The CDR3, as DNA: TGTGCCAGTAGTATGAGGTGGGGAGGAGATGAGCAGTTCTTC. It translates to CASSMRWGGDEQFF.

This chain links TRBV6-1 with TRBJ1-3, with no clear D. Germline assignment: CDR1 MNHNS and CDR2 SASEGT. The CDR3 has 15 amino acids. V lost 6 bases, J lost 0 bases, and 12 bases lay in between. This chain's CDR3 is CASRALTLSGNTIYF. The CDR3 nucleotides read TGTGCCAGCAGGGCCCTGACACTCTCTGGAAACACCATATATTTT.

The gene calls are TRBV7-8 and TRBJ2-5; D is possibly TRBD2 (5 bases). The V end was cut by 4 bases, the J end by 1 base, with 13 bases between. The CDR3 is 15 amino acids. The germline V gene encodes CDR1 SGHVS and CDR2 FQNEAQ. As DNA, the CDR3 is TGTGCCAGCAGCTCACTAGACGGTGCCCAAGAGACCCAGTACTTC. Translating gives CASSSLDGAQETQYF.

V gene TRBV6-4 combines with J gene TRBJ2-1; 7 bases match TRBD2. The length of the CDR3 is 15 residues. V lost 0 bases and J lost 9; bases outside the gene matches: 8. In germline, CDR1 is MRHNA, CDR2 SNTAGT. Here the CDR3 reads CASSDSQAGSSEQFF. The CDR3 DNA sequence: TGTGCCAGCAGTGACTCCCAAGCGGGGTCTAGTGAGCAGTTCTTC.

The gene calls are TRBV7-2 and TRBJ2-5; the match to TRBD2 covers 7 bases. Germline V lookup: CDR1 SGHTA, CDR2 FQGNSA. The CDR3 totals 14 residues. V lost 5 bases, J lost 7 bases, and 10 bases stayed unmatched. In DNA, the CDR3 is TGTGCCAGCAGCAAAAAGGCGGGAGACCGGACCCAGTACTTC. Residues: CASSKKAGDRTQYF.